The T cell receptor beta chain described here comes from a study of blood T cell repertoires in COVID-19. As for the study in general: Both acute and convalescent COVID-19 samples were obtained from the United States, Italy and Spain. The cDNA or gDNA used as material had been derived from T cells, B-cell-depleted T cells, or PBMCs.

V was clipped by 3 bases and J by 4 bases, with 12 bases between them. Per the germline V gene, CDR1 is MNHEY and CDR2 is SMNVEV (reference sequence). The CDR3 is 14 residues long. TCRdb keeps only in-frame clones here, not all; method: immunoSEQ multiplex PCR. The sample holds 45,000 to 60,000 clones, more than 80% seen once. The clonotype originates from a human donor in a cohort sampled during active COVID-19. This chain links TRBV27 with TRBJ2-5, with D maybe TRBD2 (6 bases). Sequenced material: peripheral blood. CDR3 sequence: CASSFWEDLETQYF. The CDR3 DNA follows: TGTGCCAGCAGTTTTTGGGAGGATTTAGAGACCCAGTACTTC.